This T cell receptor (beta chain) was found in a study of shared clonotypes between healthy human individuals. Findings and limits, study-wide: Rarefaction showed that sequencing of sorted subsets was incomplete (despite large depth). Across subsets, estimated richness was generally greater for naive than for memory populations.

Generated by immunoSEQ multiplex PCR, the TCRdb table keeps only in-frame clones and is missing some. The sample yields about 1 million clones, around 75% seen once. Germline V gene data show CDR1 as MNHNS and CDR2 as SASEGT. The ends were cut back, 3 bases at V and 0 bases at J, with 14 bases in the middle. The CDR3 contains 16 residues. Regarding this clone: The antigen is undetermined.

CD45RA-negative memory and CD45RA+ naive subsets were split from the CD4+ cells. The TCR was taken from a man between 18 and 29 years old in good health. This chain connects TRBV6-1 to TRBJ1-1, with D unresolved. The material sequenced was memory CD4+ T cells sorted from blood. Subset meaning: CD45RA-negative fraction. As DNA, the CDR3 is TGTGCCAGCAGTGATCCGGGCCGCCCTATGAACACTGAAGCTTTCTTT. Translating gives CASSDPGRPMNTEAFF.